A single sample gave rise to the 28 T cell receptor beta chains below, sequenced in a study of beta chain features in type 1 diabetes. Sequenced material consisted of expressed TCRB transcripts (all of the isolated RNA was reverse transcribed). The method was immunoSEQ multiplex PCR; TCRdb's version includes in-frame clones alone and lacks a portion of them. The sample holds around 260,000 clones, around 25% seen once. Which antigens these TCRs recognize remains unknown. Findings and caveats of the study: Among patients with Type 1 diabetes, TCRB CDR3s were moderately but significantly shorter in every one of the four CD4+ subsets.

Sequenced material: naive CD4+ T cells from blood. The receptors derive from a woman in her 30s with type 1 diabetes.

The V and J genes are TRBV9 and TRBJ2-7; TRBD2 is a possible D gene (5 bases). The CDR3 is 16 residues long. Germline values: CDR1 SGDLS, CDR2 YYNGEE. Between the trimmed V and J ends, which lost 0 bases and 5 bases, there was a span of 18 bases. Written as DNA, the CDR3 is TGTGCCAGCAGCGTAGCTAGCTCGGTTGCTGGTGACGAGCAGTACTTC. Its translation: CASSVASSVAGDEQYF.

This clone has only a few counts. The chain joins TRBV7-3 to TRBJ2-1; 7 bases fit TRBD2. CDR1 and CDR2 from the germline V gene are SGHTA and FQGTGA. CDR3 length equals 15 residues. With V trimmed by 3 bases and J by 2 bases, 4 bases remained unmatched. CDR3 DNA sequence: TGTGCCAGCAGCTTTCGCGGGGGAGCCTACAATGAGCAGTTCTTC. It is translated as CASSFRGGAYNEQFF.

CDR3 in amino acids: CASSSPGRYNYGYTF. CDR3 nucleotides: TGTGCCAGCAGCTCGCCAGGGAGGTACAACTATGGCTACACCTTC. The chain employs TRBV7-9 and TRBJ1-2, with a tentative D call TRBD1 (5 bases). Germline-derived CDR1 and CDR2 are SEHNR and FQNEAQ (reference sequence). The V and J ends lost 4 bases and 2 bases respectively, with 14 bases between them. The CDR3 contains 15 residues. The full variable domain, completed using reference TRBV7-9 and TRBJ1-2, is DTGVSQNPRHKITKRGQNVTFRCDPISEHNRLYWYRQTLGQGPEFLTYFQNEAQLEKSRLLSDRFSAERPKGSFSTLEIQRTEQGDSAMYLCASSSPGRYNYGYTFGSGTRLTVV.

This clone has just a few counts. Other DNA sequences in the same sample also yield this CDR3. CDR3 sequence reads: CASSARDGYTF. DNA for the CDR3: TGTGCCAGCAGCGCACGAGATGGCTACACCTTC. The chain is built from TRBV9 and TRBJ1-2; D is unclear. Germline-derived CDR1 and CDR2 are SGDLS and YYNGEE. The V end lost 3 bases, the J end lost 6 bases, and 6 bases lay between the germline ends. There are 11 residues in the CDR3. Together with reference TRBV9 and TRBJ1-2, the CDR3 gives the full variable domain: DSGVTQTPKHLITATGQRVTLRCSPRSGDLSVYWYQQSLDQGLQFLIQYYNGEERAKGNILERFSAQQFPDLHSELNLSSLELGDSALYFCASSARDGYTFGSGTRLTVV.

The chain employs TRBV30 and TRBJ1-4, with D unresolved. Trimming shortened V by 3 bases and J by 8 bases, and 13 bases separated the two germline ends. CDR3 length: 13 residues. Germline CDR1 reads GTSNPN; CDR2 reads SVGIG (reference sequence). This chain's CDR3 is CAWRESGPEKLFF. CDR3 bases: TGTGCCTGGAGAGAGAGCGGGCCGGAAAAACTGTTTTTT.

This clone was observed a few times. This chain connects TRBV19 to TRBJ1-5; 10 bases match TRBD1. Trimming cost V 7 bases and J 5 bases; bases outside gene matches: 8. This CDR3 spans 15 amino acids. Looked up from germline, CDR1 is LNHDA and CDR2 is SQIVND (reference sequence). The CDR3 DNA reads TGTGCCAGTATGTCCGGGACAGGGGTGGATCAGCCCCAGCATTTT. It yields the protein CASMSGTGVDQPQHF. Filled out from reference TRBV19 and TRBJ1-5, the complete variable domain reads DGGITQSPKYLFRKEGQNVTLSCEQNLNHDAMYWYRQDPGQGLRLIYYSQIVNDFQKGDIAEGYSVSREKKESFPLTVTSAQKNPTAFYLCASMSGTGVDQPQHFGDGTRLSIL.

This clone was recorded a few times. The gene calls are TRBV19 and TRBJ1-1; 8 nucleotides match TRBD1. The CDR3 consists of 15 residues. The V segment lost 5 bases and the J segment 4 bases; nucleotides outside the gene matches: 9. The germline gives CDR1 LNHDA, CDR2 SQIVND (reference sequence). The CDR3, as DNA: TGTGCCAGTAGTGCTCTGTTAACAGGGGGCACTGAAGCTTTCTTT. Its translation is CASSALLTGGTEAFF.

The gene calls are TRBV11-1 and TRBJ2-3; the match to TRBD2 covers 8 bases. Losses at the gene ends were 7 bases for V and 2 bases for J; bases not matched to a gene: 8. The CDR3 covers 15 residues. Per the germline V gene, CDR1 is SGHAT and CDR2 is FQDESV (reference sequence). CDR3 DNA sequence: TGTGCCAGCACCATACTAGCGGCAAACACAGATACGCAGTATTTT. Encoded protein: CASTILAANTDTQYF.

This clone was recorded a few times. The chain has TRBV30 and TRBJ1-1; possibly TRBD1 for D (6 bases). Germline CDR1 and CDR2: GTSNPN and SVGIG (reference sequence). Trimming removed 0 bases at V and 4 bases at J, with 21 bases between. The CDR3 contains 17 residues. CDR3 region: CAWSVLGHREYGTEAFF. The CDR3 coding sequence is TGTGCCTGGAGTGTACTCGGCCACAGGGAGTATGGCACTGAAGCTTTCTTT.

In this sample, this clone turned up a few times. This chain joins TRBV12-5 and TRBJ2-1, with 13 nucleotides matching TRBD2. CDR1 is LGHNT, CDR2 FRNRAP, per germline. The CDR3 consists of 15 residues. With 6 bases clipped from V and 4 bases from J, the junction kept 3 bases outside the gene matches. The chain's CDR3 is CASGLGLAGYNEQFF. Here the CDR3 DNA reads TGTGCTAGTGGCCTGGGACTAGCGGGATACAATGAGCAGTTCTTC.

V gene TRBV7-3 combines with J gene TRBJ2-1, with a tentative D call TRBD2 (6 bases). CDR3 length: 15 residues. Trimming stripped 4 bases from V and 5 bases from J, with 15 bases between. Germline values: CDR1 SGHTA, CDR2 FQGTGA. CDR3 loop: CASSSQGGKDNEQFF. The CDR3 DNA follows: TGTGCCAGCAGCTCCCAGGGCGGGAAGGACAATGAGCAGTTCTTC.

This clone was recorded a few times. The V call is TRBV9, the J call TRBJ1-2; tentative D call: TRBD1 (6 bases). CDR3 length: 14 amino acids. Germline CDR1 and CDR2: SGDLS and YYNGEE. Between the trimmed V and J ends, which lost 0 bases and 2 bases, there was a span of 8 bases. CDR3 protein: CASSVVTGNYGYTF. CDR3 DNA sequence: TGTGCCAGCAGCGTAGTAACAGGGAACTATGGCTACACCTTC.

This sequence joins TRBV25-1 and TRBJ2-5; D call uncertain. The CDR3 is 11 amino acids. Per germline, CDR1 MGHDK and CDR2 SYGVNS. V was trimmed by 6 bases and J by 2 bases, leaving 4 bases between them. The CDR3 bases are TGTGCCAGCAGGAGGCAAGAGACCCAGTACTTC. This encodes CASRRQETQYF. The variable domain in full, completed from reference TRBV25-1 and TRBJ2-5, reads EADIYQTPRYLVIGTGKKITLECSQTMGHDKMYWYQQDPGMELHLIHYSYGVNSTEKGDLSSESTVSRIRTEHFPLTLESARPSHTSQYLCASRRQETQYFGPGTRLLVL.

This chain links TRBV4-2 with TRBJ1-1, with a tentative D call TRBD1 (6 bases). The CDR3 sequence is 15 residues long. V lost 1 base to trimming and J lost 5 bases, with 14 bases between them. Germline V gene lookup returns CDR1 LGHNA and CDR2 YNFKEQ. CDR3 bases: TGTGCCAGCAGCCAAGTTGGGGGGGCAGGTACTGAAGCTTTCTTT. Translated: CASSQVGGAGTEAFF.

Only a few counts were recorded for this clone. As DNA, the CDR3 is TGTGCCAGCACCAAGGGGGCCGTCGGGGCCAACGTCCTGACTTTC. Its protein is CASTKGAVGANVLTF. V is TRBV27 and J is TRBJ2-6; TRBD1 aligns across 7 bases. Trimming cost V 7 bases and J 4 bases; bases outside gene matches: 7. The CDR3 consists of 15 residues. Germline CDR1 reads MNHEY; CDR2 reads SMNVEV (reference sequence).

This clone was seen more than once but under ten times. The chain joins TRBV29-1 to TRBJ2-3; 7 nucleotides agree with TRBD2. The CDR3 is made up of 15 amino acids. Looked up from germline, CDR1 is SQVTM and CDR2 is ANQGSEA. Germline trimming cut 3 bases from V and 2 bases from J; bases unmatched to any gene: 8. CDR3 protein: CSVDGLAVATDTQYF. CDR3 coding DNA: TGCAGCGTTGATGGGCTAGCGGTGGCCACAGATACGCAGTATTTT.

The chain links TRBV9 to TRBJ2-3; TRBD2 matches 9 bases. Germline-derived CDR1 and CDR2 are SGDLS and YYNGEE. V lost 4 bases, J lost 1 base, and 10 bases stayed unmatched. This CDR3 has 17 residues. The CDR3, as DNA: TGTGCCAGCAGCACATTTAGCGGGAGCGGAGGCACAGATACGCAGTATTTT. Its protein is CASSTFSGSGGTDTQYF. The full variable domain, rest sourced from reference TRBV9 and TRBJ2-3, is DSGVTQTPKHLITATGQRVTLRCSPRSGDLSVYWYQQSLDQGLQFLIQYYNGEERAKGNILERFSAQQFPDLHSELNLSSLELGDSALYFCASSTFSGSGGTDTQYFGPGTRLTVL.

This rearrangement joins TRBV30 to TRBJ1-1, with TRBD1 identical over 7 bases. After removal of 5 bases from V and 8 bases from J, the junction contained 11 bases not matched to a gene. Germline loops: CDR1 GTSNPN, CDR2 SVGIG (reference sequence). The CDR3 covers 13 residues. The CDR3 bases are TGTGCCTGGGGGGGACAGACGATTAAGGAAGCTTTCTTT. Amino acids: CAWGGQTIKEAFF.

CDR3 amino acids: CASSWPGLLAAGQFF. The DNA of the CDR3 is TGTGCCAGCAGTTGGCCGGGACTACTTGCCGCGGGGCAGTTCTTC. The gene calls are TRBV28 and TRBJ2-1; 7 bases are shared with TRBD2. The CDR3 has 15 residues. From germline, CDR1 is MDHEN and CDR2 SYDVKM. Unmatched junction bases numbered 15, after V lost 4 bases and J lost 12 bases.

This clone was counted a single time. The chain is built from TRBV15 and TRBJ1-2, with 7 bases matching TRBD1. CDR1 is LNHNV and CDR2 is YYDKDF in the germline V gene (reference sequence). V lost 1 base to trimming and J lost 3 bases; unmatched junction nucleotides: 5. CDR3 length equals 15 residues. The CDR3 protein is CATSRGRGEDYGYTF. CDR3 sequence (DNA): TGTGCCACCAGCAGAGGCAGGGGGGAGGACTATGGCTACACCTTC.

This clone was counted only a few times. CDR3 nucleotides: TGTGCCAGTAGTATCTGGGAGTGCGAGCAGTACTTC. Translating it yields CASSIWECEQYF. The rearrangement uses TRBV19 and TRBJ2-7; a possible D gene is TRBD2 (5 bases). Germline loops: CDR1 LNHDA, CDR2 SQIVND (reference sequence). With 3 bases removed from V and 6 bases from J, the gap between germline ends came to 9 bases. The CDR3 spans 12 residues.

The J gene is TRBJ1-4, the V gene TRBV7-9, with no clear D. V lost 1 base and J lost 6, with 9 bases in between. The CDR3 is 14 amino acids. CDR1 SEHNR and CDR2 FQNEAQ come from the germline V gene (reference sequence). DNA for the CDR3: TGTGCCAGCAGCTTAGTCGCCCAGGATGAAAAACTGTTTTTT. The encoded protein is CASSLVAQDEKLFF.

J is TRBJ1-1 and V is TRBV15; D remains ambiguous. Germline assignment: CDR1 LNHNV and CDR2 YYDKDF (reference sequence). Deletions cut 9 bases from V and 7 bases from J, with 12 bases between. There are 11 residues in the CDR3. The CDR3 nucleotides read TGTGCCACACGATTGACGGGTGAAGCTTTCTTT. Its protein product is CATRLTGEAFF.

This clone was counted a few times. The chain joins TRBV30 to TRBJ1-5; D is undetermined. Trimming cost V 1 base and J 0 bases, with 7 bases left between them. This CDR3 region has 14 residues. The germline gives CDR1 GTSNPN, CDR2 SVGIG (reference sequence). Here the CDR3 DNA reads TGTGCCTGGAGTGGGGAGAATAGCAATCAGCCCCAGCATTTT. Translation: CAWSGENSNQPQHF. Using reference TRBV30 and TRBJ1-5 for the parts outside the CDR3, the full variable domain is SQTIHQWPATLVQPVGSPLSLECTVEGTSNPNLYWYRQAAGRGLQLLFYSVGIGQISSEVPQNLSASRPQDRQFILSSKKLLLSDSGFYLCAWSGENSNQPQHFGDGTRLSIL.

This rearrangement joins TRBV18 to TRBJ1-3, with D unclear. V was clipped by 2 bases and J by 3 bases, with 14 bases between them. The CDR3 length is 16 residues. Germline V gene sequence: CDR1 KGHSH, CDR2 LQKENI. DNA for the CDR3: TGTGCCAGCTCACCAAGTAGCGAACTGCATGGAAACACCATATATTTT. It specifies CASSPSSELHGNTIYF. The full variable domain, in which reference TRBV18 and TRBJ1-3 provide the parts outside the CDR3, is NAGVMQNPRHLVRRRGQEARLRCSPMKGHSHVYWYRQLPEEGLKFMVYLQKENIIDESGMPKERFSAEFPKEGPSILRIQQVVRGDSAAYFCASSPSSELHGNTIYFGEGSWLTVV.

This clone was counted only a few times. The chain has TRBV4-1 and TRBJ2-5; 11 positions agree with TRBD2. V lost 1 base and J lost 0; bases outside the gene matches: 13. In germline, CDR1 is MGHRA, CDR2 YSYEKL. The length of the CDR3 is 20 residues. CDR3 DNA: TGCGCCAGCAGCCAAGTAAACCTAGCGGGAGGTCGATCGTACCAAGAGACCCAGTACTTC. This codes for CASSQVNLAGGRSYQETQYF.

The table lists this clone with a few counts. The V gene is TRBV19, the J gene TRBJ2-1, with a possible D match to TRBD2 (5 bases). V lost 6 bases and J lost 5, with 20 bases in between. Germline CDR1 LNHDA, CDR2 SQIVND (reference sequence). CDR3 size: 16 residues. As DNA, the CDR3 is TGTGCCAGTAGAAAAGGCCGGACTCCCGCCCACAATGAGCAGTTCTTC. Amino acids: CASRKGRTPAHNEQFF. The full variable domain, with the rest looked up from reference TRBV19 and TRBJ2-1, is DGGITQSPKYLFRKEGQNVTLSCEQNLNHDAMYWYRQDPGQGLRLIYYSQIVNDFQKGDIAEGYSVSREKKESFPLTVTSAQKNPTAFYLCASRKGRTPAHNEQFFGPGTRLTVL.

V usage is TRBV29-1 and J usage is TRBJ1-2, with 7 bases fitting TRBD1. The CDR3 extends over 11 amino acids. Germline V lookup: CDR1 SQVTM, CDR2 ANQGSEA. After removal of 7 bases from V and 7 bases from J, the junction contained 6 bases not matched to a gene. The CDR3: CSGQGGSGYTF. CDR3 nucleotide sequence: TGCAGCGGCCAGGGGGGCTCTGGCTACACCTTC.